This TCR beta chain is from a study of response to subunit inactivated influenza vaccine. This clonotype was seen once. Its antigen is not known. TCRdb passed the RT-PCR reads through MiXCR, listing each CDR3 protein once. The repertoire has about 540,000 distinct CDR3 sequences, approximately 24% of them found once; the top ten carry about 3%. Findings and caveats of the study: The authors offered the suggestion that each seasonal influenza vaccination recruits few new T cells.

V lost 5 bases and J 2 bases, leaving 14 bases between the germline ends. From germline, CDR1 is LNHNV and CDR2 YYDKDF (reference sequence). This CDR3 has 15 amino acids. This sample was shared with a second study, whose subject was T cells expressing NK-cell markers. From that second work: 5'RACE template switching built TCR beta cDNA with unique molecular identifiers. Source material for TCR beta repertoires consisted of sorted CD3+CD56+NKG2C+, CD3+CD56+NKG2C- and CD3+CD56-NKG2C+ T cells. Within the sequenced cohort of eight donors, seven exhibited HCMV seropositivity and one was seronegative.

This sequence was found in a man aged 45-60 years who received an inactivated influenza vaccine. The specimen was CD4+ T cells sorted from PBMCs, collected 11 to 12 days after vaccination. The J gene is TRBJ2-3, the V gene TRBV15; perhaps D is TRBD1 or TRBD2 (5 bases each). CDR3 loop: CATSQGPSFTDTQYF. CDR3 nucleotides: TGTGCCACCAGCCAGGGACCGAGTTTCACAGATACGCAGTATTTT.